This T cell receptor beta chain is drawn from a study of graft-versus-host responses after intestinal transplantation. The CDR3 is 16 residues long. The J segment lost 5 bases and the V segment lost 0 bases, leaving 6 bases of the junction unmatched. The germline gives CDR1 MNHEY, CDR2 SVGAGI. On this clone itself: Its target is not known.

Produced via immunoSEQ multiplex PCR; TCRdb's table is partial and in-frame only. The table has 100,000 or so clones, approximately 90% seen once. This sequence was found in a human donor who received an intestinal transplant. Sample: unstimulated CD4+ T cells sorted from spleen or lymph node cells, taken before intestinal transplant. The chain joins TRBV6-5 to TRBJ2-7; the match to TRBD1 covers 11 bases. This chain's CDR3 is CASSYSMGTGGDEQYF. CDR3 in DNA: TGTGCCAGCAGTTACTCAATGGGGACAGGGGGGGACGAGCAGTACTTC.